This T cell receptor (beta chain) was found in a study of T cells in Graves' hyperthyroidism and ophthalmopathy. The CDR3 contains 16 residues. V was pared by 2 bases and J by 2 bases, with 5 bases of the junction left unmatched. Germline assignment: CDR1 LNHDA and CDR2 SQIVND (reference sequence). There are a few counts of this clonotype. Graves' hyperthyroidism qualified as stable when ophthalmopathy did not progress within 18 months. Amplification of TCR beta CDR3 regions used RNA as the template. TCR CDR3 underwent first-round RT-PCR with the HTBI primer set. TCRdb used MiXCR to reprocess the multiplex PCR reads, holding one entry per CDR3 protein. The sample shows roughly 380,000 distinct CDR3 sequences, approximately 13% of them seen only once.

Material: blood. The chain combines TRBV19 with TRBJ2-1; 8 bases agree with TRBD2. The clonotype originates from a woman aged 60-70 years with Graves' hyperthyroidism. CDR3: CASSISGRNTYNEQFF. The CDR3 DNA reads TGTGCCAGTAGTATAAGCGGGAGAAACACCTACAATGAGCAGTTCTTC.